The 6 T cell receptor beta chains below come from one sample, sequenced in a study of T cells in Graves' hyperthyroidism and ophthalmopathy. RNA transcripts were the template for amplifying TCR beta CDR3 regions. In the first-round RT-PCR of the TCR CDR3, the HTBI primer set was used. TCRdb re-called the multiplex PCR reads through MiXCR, storing one row per CDR3 protein. The sample has about 500,000 distinct CDR3 sequences, approximately 16% seen once; the top ten hold approximately 18%. The specimen was blood. The receptors stem from a woman between 18 and 29 years old with Graves' hyperthyroidism.

This clonotype was seen more than once but under ten times. At one of its ends the junction is not consistent with the germline gene, which may arise from a read error. This CDR3 is CVSSELVTSGYEQYF. The CDR3 region has the DNA TGTGTCAGCAGTGAATTGGTTACTAGCGGATACGAGCAGTACTTC. This rearrangement joins TRBV25-1 to TRBJ2-7; 8 nucleotides align to TRBD2. CDR3 length: 15 residues. Germline loops: CDR1 MGHDK, CDR2 SYGVNS.

This clonotype has only a few counts. The chain employs TRBV27 and TRBJ2-1, with D possibly being TRBD1 or TRBD2 (6 bases each). The CDR3 is made up of 12 amino acids. Trimming cost V 6 bases and J 7 bases, with 10 bases left between them. The V gene's germline CDR1 is MNHEY and CDR2 SMNVEV (reference sequence). CDR3 DNA: TGTGCCAGCAGACGGAGGGGGAATGAGCAGTTCTTC. Residues: CASRRRGNEQFF.

The V call is TRBV20-1, the J call TRBJ1-1; D not resolved. This CDR3 contains 13 residues. CDR1 and CDR2 (germline): DFQATT, SNEGSKA (reference sequence). Deletions cut 1 base from V and 3 bases from J, with 9 bases between. CDR3 bases: TGCAGTGCTAGAGGTTGGGGTGACACTGAAGCTTTCTTT. It yields the protein CSARGWGDTEAFF.

This clonotype was seen repeatedly, ten times or more. The J gene is TRBJ2-3, the V gene TRBV11-1; either TRBD1 or TRBD2 may fit D (6 bases each). V gave up 3 bases and J gave up 0 bases, with 13 bases separating them. The CDR3 runs 16 residues. Germline lookup yields CDR1 SGHAT and CDR2 FQDESV (reference sequence). CDR3 amino acids: CASSLGADYSTDTQYF. Here the CDR3 DNA reads TGTGCCAGCAGCTTGGGGGCGGACTACAGCACAGATACGCAGTATTTT.

The gene calls are TRBV12-3 or TRBV12-4 and TRBJ2-7, with D unclear. The length of the CDR3 is 15 residues. The V and J ends lost 2 bases and 0 bases respectively, with 11 bases between them. The CDR3 sequence: CASSLSRSSSYEQYF. The CDR3 DNA reads as TGTGCCAGCAGTTTATCGCGTTCTAGCTCCTACGAGCAGTACTTC.

This clonotype came up a few times. At one end, the junction sequence differs from germline, possibly due to a read error. V and J are TRBV3-1 and TRBJ2-3; weak D call: TRBD2 (7 bases). The CDR3 is made up of 16 amino acids. CDR1 is LGHDT and CDR2 is YNNKEL in the germline V gene (reference sequence). CDR3 loop: CASSQVGGRATNTQYF. The CDR3 coding sequence is TGTGCCAGCAGCCAAGTGGGGGGGCGAGCCACAAATACGCAGTATTTT.